Listed here are 15 T cell receptor beta chains from one sample, sequenced in a study of cytomegalovirus exposure and HLA in healthy donors. The PCR had 60 Vbeta and 13 Jbeta primers. The protocol was immunoSEQ multiplex PCR, while the TCRdb copy is restricted to in-frame clones and leaves out a portion. Of around 180,000 clones listed, about 84% are singletons. The specimen was PBMCs. The receptors derive from a young man in good health and CMV-seronegative.

Only a few counts were recorded for this clone. The genes are TRBV2 and TRBJ1-6; a weak D match, TRBD1 (6 bases). This CDR3 has 15 amino acids. V shed 5 bases and J shed 6 bases, with 14 bases lying between them. Germline V gene data show CDR1 as SNHLY and CDR2 as FYNNEI. In DNA form, the CDR3 reads TGTGCCAGCAGTAGGGGGTTAGAAAGTAATTCACCCCTCCACTTT. This sequence encodes CASSRGLESNSPLHF.

The chain is built from TRBV18 and TRBJ2-7; D gene uncertain. Trimming removed 3 bases at V and 1 base at J, with 7 bases between. Per germline, CDR1 KGHSH and CDR2 LQKENI. CDR3 size: 13 residues. The CDR3 DNA reads TGTGCCAGCTCACCGGCGGATTCCTACGAGCAGTACTTC. Translation gives CASSPADSYEQYF.

V gene TRBV11-2 combines with J gene TRBJ2-7; D gene unclear. CDR1 and CDR2 from the germline V gene are SGHAT and FQNNGV. V lost 3 bases, J lost 1 base, and 7 bases lay in between. The CDR3 has 13 residues. This CDR3 reads CASSLGRSYEQYF. CDR3 nucleotides: TGTGCCAGCAGCTTGGGCAGATCCTACGAGCAGTACTTC.

This chain joins TRBV5-1 and TRBJ1-1; no definite D call. V was clipped by 2 bases and J by 1 base, with 6 bases between them. Germline-derived CDR1 and CDR2 are SGHRS and YFSETQ. This CDR3 is 13 amino acids long. CDR3 residues: CASSFQQNTEAFF. The CDR3 coding sequence is TGCGCCAGCAGCTTCCAACAGAACACTGAAGCTTTCTTT.

The rearrangement links TRBV18 to TRBJ2-7, with D perhaps TRBD1 (6 bases). Trimming stripped 0 bases from V and 4 bases from J, with 16 bases between. The germline V gene has CDR1 KGHSH and CDR2 LQKENI. The CDR3 is made up of 16 amino acids. The CDR3 nucleotides read TGTGCCAGCTCACCACCGGGGGCAGGCGTTTTTTACGAGCAGTACTTC. Translated, it gives CASSPPGAGVFYEQYF.

The rearrangement joins TRBV18 to TRBJ2-1, with 9 bases that match TRBD2. The CDR3 spans 15 residues. The V and J ends lost 2 bases and 6 bases, in that order; junction bases with no gene match: 5. CDR1 is KGHSH, CDR2 LQKENI, per germline. DNA for the CDR3: TGTGCCAGCTCACCAGTGCGGCGGGGGGGCAATGAGCAGTTCTTC. Translation: CASSPVRRGGNEQFF.

The chain has TRBV18 and TRBJ2-3; tentatively, D is TRBD2 (7 bases). The length of the CDR3 is 15 residues. Germline CDR1 is KGHSH and CDR2 is LQKENI. Trimming pared 2 bases from V and 2 bases from J, leaving 11 bases between. CDR3 coding DNA: TGTGCCAGCTCACCAGCGGGGGCCTTCACAGATACGCAGTATTTT. This translates into CASSPAGAFTDTQYF.

V usage is TRBV30 and J usage is TRBJ2-1; 12 bases are a match to TRBD2. The CDR3 sequence is 16 residues long. Looked up from germline, CDR1 is GTSNPN and CDR2 is SVGIG (reference sequence). Losses at the gene ends were 2 bases for V and 15 bases for J; bases not matched to a gene: 17. The chain's CDR3 is CAWSPTGLAGPTGLFF. The DNA of the CDR3 is TGTGCCTGGAGTCCAACCGGACTAGCGGGACCCACCGGGCTGTTCTTC.

V gene TRBV28 combines with J gene TRBJ2-7; TRBD2 agrees at 11 bases. Losses at the gene ends were 3 bases for V and 0 bases for J; bases not matched to a gene: 7. Germline lookup yields CDR1 MDHEN and CDR2 SYDVKM. The CDR3 consists of 17 residues. The DNA for the CDR3 is TGTGCCAGCAGTTTCGCCGGGACTAGCGGACCCTCCTACGAGCAGTACTTC. Translating it yields CASSFAGTSGPSYEQYF.

The V gene is TRBV6-6, the J gene TRBJ1-1; the match to TRBD1 covers 10 bases. The CDR3 is made up of 15 amino acids. CDR1 MNHNY and CDR2 SVGAGI come from the germline V gene (reference sequence). Germline trimming cut 2 bases from V and 4 bases from J; bases unmatched to any gene: 4. The CDR3 region has the DNA TGTGCCAGCAGTTACCGGGACAGGGGTCCCACTGAAGCTTTCTTT. This encodes CASSYRDRGPTEAFF.

As DNA, the CDR3 is TGTGCCAGCAGCTTAGGACTAGCGGGGAAAGAGACCCAGTACTTC. It specifies CASSLGLAGKETQYF. The chain links TRBV7-9 to TRBJ2-5; 11 nucleotides line up with TRBD2. Germline CDR1 SEHNR, CDR2 FQNEAQ (reference sequence). Trimming at V came to 1 base and at J to 3 bases, leaving 1 base not matched to a gene. This CDR3 has 15 amino acids.

About this clone itself: Different DNA sequences within this sample yield the same CDR3. The V and J genes are TRBV7-3 and TRBJ2-1; D gene unclear. Germline values: CDR1 SGHTA, CDR2 FQGTGA. The V and J ends lost 2 bases and 6 bases respectively, with 11 bases between them. The CDR3 covers 14 residues. The CDR3 DNA reads TGTGCCAGCAGCTTAGGTACATCAGGCAATGAGCAGTTCTTC. Residues: CASSLGTSGNEQFF.

The chain employs TRBV15 and TRBJ2-1; TRBD1 aligns across 10 bases. The CDR3 covers 16 residues. Germline CDR1 reads LNHNV; CDR2 reads YYDKDF (reference sequence). V lost 3 bases, J lost 6 bases, and 8 bases stayed unmatched. In DNA form, the CDR3 reads TGTGCCACCAGCAGCCCGGGACAGGGGACTTTCAATGAGCAGTTCTTC. It translates to CATSSPGQGTFNEQFF.

This clone was detected once. V and J are TRBV28 and TRBJ2-7; 10 nucleotides line up with TRBD1. The trim removed 7 bases at V and 1 base at J, leaving 7 bases unmatched. Germline V gene lookup returns CDR1 MDHEN and CDR2 SYDVKM. This CDR3 has 15 residues. The CDR3 spells CASTLGQGISYEQYF. CDR3 nucleotides: TGTGCCAGCACCCTGGGACAGGGGATTTCCTACGAGCAGTACTTC.

The chain links TRBV30 to TRBJ2-1; TRBD2 agrees at 7 bases. Germline V lookup: CDR1 GTSNPN, CDR2 SVGIG (reference sequence). The CDR3 contains 14 residues. Trimming took 7 bases from V and 6 from J; bases not matched to a gene: 12. CDR3 region: CAFELAGSSNEQFF. The CDR3 DNA reads TGTGCCTTTGAATTAGCGGGCTCCAGCAATGAGCAGTTCTTC.